This T cell receptor beta chain was documented in a study of shared clonotypes between healthy human individuals. Data came from immunoSEQ multiplex PCR; TCRdb stores just in-frame clones and leaves some out. The sample has around 480,000 clones; 60% to 80% are singletons. When samples were unsorted, 70 million to 95 million PBMCs were used for genomic DNA. This CDR3 comprises 13 residues. CDR1 is SGHVS and CDR2 is FQNEAQ in the germline V gene. With 1 base removed from V and 3 bases from J, the gap between germline ends came to 7 bases. About this clone itself: Its antigen is still unknown.

Findings and limits, study-wide: Few donors restricted represented genetic and exposure-history diversity.

The source is a woman in her 40s in good health. Some clones in this sample may be carry-over from other donors' samples. Sample: PBMCs. The V gene is TRBV7-8, the J gene TRBJ2-7; a weak D match, TRBD1 (5 bases). CDR3 amino acids: CASSLGGVYEQYF. In DNA form, the CDR3 reads TGTGCCAGCAGCTTAGGGGGCGTCTACGAGCAGTACTTC.